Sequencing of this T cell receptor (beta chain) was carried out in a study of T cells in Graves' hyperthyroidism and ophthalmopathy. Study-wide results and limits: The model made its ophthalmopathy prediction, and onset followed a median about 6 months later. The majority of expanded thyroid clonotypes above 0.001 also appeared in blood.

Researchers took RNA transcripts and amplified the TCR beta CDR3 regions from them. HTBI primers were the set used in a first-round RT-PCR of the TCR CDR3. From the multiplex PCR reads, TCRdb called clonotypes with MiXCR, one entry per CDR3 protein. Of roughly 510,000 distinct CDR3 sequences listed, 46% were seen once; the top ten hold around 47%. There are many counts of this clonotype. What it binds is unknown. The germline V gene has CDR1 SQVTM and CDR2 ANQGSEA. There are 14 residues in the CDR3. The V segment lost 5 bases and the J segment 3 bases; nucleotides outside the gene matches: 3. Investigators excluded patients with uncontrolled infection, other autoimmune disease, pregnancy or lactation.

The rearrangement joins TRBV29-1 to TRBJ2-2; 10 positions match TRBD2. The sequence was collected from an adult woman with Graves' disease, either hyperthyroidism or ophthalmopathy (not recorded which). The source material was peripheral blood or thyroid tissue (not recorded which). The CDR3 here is CSVRLAGDTGELFF. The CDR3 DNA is TGCAGCGTTCGGCTAGCGGGAGACACCGGGGAGCTGTTTTTT.